This T cell receptor beta chain stems from a study of T cell repertoires in cytomegalovirus infection. Study details: CMV infection together with matching HLA type was indicated by public TCR beta signatures. Study-wide findings and caveats: The study identified carriers of CMV plus the relevant HLA from cumulative public TCR beta family frequency.

MiXCR, applied by TCRdb to the reads, yields one record per CDR3 protein. The data show about 600,000 distinct CDR3 sequences, with 24% seen just once and less than 9.5% held by the top ten. Concerning this clonotype itself: What it binds is unknown.

The sequenced sample was CD8+ T cells from PBMCs. This clonotype originated in a human donor in good health (CMV status not recorded). Some clones in this sample may be carry-over from other donors' samples.

CDR3 in amino acids: CASSQYKGRNTGELFF. DNA for the CDR3: TGCGCCAGCAGCCAATATAAGGGGAGAAACACCGGGGAGCTGTTTTTT. This rearrangement joins TRBV4-3 to TRBJ2-2; D possibly uses TRBD1 or TRBD2 (5 bases each). There are 16 residues in the CDR3. Germline lookup yields CDR1 LGHNA and CDR2 YSLEER. V lost 2 bases, J lost 2 bases, and 12 bases lay in between.